This T cell receptor (beta chain) originates from a study of CD8+ T cells in alopecia areata. Treatment in this sample: oral pan-JAK inhibitor, 5-10 mg twice daily. Germline CDR1 is MGHRA and CDR2 is YSYEKL. V lost 1 base to trimming and J lost 0 bases, with 10 bases between them. CDR3 length: 15 amino acids. As for this clone: Its specificity is unknown.

Findings and caveats of the study: A large proportion of expanded lesional clones were detected persisting in scalp and blood during tofacitinib. For lesional scalp, especially alopecia totalis/universalis, clonality was higher than in normal scalp.

TCR sequencing used cDNA made by reverse transcription of extracted RNA. The protocol was immunoSEQ multiplex PCR, while the TCRdb copy is restricted to in-frame clones and leaves out a portion. Of around 140,000 clones listed, 86% are singletons. The source material was CD8+ T cells sorted from blood, sampled at week 4, from a patient treated with tofacitinib. This receptor was obtained from a human donor with alopecia areata. The chain carries TRBV4-1 and TRBJ2-7; D could derive from TRBD1 or TRBD2 (5 bases each). The CDR3 protein is CASSQVGPNSYEQYF. The CDR3 DNA is TGCGCCAGCAGCCAAGTGGGACCGAACTCCTACGAGCAGTACTTC.